These 2 T cell receptor beta chains were all obtained from the same sample, sequenced in a study of cytomegalovirus exposure and HLA in healthy donors. Generated by immunoSEQ multiplex PCR, the TCRdb table keeps only in-frame clones and is missing some. The table lists about 98,000 clones, roughly 84% of them singletons. Source material: PBMCs. Source of these receptors: a man in his late teens or twenties in good health and CMV-seropositive.

The rearrangement uses TRBV6-1 and TRBJ1-5; possibly TRBD1 for D (6 bases). Germline CDR1 is MNHNS and CDR2 is SASEGT. The CDR3 sequence is 14 residues long. Deletions cut 2 bases from V and 5 bases from J, with 10 bases between. The CDR3 is CASSESHRDQPQHF. CDR3 bases: TGTGCCAGCAGTGAAAGTCACAGGGATCAGCCCCAGCATTTT.

The chain joins TRBV12-5 to TRBJ1-1, with 7 nucleotides matching TRBD1. Germline V gene sequence: CDR1 LGHNT, CDR2 FRNRAP. The CDR3 has 14 residues. V trimming: 1 base; J trimming: 8 bases; junction bases outside the gene matches: 7. The CDR3 loop is CASGLEVNRGEAFF. The CDR3 bases are TGTGCTAGTGGTTTGGAAGTCAACAGGGGAGAAGCTTTCTTT.